The present TCR beta chain was sequenced within a study of blood T cells in healthy people across ages. Study findings and constraints: Unsorted PBMC material precluded a definitive naive versus antigen-experienced comparison.

Each individual donor underwent a draw of ten milliliters of peripheral blood. For this clonotype: What it binds is not known.

A second PCR, run for about 6 to 12 cycles, used a sample-barcoded 5' primer plus a J-beta primer mix. Every cDNA molecule bore a tag from a template-switch adaptor containing 12 random nucleotides. TCRdb itself ran the 5' RACE reads through MiXCR, one entry per CDR3 protein. The sample includes around 500,000 distinct CDR3 sequences, 40% to 50% seen only once; the top ten take around 23%. The receptor was isolated from a man of 80 years or more in good health. Material: blood.

The chain's CDR3 is CASSLAYRGRRNTEAFF. The CDR3 bases are TGCGCCAGCAGCTTGGCCTACAGGGGTAGACGGAACACTGAAGCTTTCTTT. The V gene is TRBV5-1, the J gene TRBJ1-1, with 7 bases that match TRBD1. The CDR3 sequence is 17 residues long. The V gene's germline CDR1 is SGHRS and CDR2 YFSETQ. The V segment lost 0 bases and the J segment 1 base; nucleotides outside the gene matches: 9. Full variable domain (remainder filled in from reference TRBV5-1 and TRBJ1-1): KAGVTQTPRYLIKTRGQQVTLSCSPISGHRSVSWYQQTPGQGLQFLFEYFSETQRNKGNFPGRFSGRQFSNSRSEMNVSTLELGDSALYLCASSLAYRGRRNTEAFFGQGTRLTVV.